This entry concerns a single TCR beta chain. Its target is unknown. The sample is drawn from a study of T cell clonotyping in hematopoietic cell transplantation. V gave up 8 bases and J gave up 9 bases, with 23 bases separating them. The germline gives CDR1 MGHDK, CDR2 SYGVNS. The CDR3 contains 15 residues. The time point: recipient sample about 28 days before transplant, after cytoreduction. Overall study results and limits: Graft donor and pretransplant recipient Inverse Simpson Index values predicted broader posttransplant TCR diversity.

Sequencing was performed with immunoSEQ multiplex PCR; in TCRdb, only in-frame clones are kept and a portion is missing. The table shows some 30,000 clones, with 93% occurring only once. This chain uses TRBV25-1 with TRBJ2-1, with D possibly TRBD2 on 5 matching bases. Sequenced here: peripheral blood mononuclear cells, sampled before stem cell transplant. This clonotype was sampled from a man aged 45-60 years with acute myeloid leukemia. Some clones in this sample may be carry-over from other donors' samples. CDR3 DNA sequence: TGTGCCAGCCGCCCCTTGGGAGCGGAGTCGGGTGAGCAGTTCTTC. It encodes CASRPLGAESGEQFF.